This entry lists 10 T cell receptor beta chains sequenced from one sample in a study of blood T cell repertoires in COVID-19. TCRdb's copy holds only in-frame clones and misses some; the assay was immunoSEQ multiplex PCR. The sample holds hundreds of thousands of clones, around 86% seen once. The sequencing sample was made of peripheral blood. These receptors were obtained from a man aged 80 or over with acute or convalescent COVID-19.

This clone was counted a single time. J is TRBJ2-2 and V is TRBV5-5, with 8 bases identical to TRBD2. This CDR3 contains 16 residues. Unmatched junction bases numbered 11, after V lost 9 bases and J lost 1 base. Germline loops: CDR1 SGHKS, CDR2 YYEKEE (reference sequence). The CDR3 nucleotides read TGTGCCAACCGACTTGTGGCGGGAGGGAACACCGGGGAGCTGTTTTTT. Protein sequence: CANRLVAGGNTGELFF.

J is TRBJ2-7 and V is TRBV28, with 8 bases that match TRBD2. The V gene end was trimmed by 6 bases and the J gene end by 5 bases; junction bases not matched to a gene: 12. This CDR3 spans 15 amino acids. Germline CDR1 MDHEN, CDR2 SYDVKM. CDR3 coding DNA: TGTGCCAGCAGAGCCTCCGGGACTAGTTCTAACGAGCAGTACTTC. Amino acids: CASRASGTSSNEQYF. Looking up the rest from reference TRBV28 and TRBJ2-7 gives the full variable domain: DVKVTQSSRYLVKRTGEKVFLECVQDMDHENMFWYRQDPGLGLRLIYFSYDVKMKEKGDIPEGYSVSREKKERFSLILESASTNQTSMYLCASRASGTSSNEQYFGPGTRLTVT.

The chain couples TRBV5-1 to TRBJ2-7, with 8 bases matching TRBD2. CDR3 length: 17 amino acids. Germline assignment: CDR1 SGHRS and CDR2 YFSETQ. V shed 0 bases and J 5 bases; nucleotides not matched to a gene: 13. CDR3 protein: CASSLGVGSGSGDEQYF. The CDR3 DNA is TGCGCCAGCAGCTTGGGGGTAGGGAGCGGGAGTGGCGACGAGCAGTACTTC.

V and J are TRBV10-1 and TRBJ2-2; D perhaps matches TRBD1 (6 bases). Germline loops: CDR1 WNHNN, CDR2 SYGVQD (reference sequence). V was cut by 3 bases and J by 5 bases, with 13 bases left in between. There are 15 residues in the CDR3. In DNA form, the CDR3 reads TGCGCCAGCAGTGATACAGGGACCGCGACCGGGGAGCTGTTTTTT. This encodes CASSDTGTATGELFF.

The V gene is TRBV18, the J gene TRBJ2-1, with a tentative D call TRBD1 (5 bases). Germline lookup yields CDR1 KGHSH and CDR2 LQKENI. The V and J ends lost 4 bases and 5 bases respectively, with 18 bases between them. CDR3 size: 16 residues. CDR3 bases: TGTGCCAGCTCACTACTAACAGGAGCCTCTAACAATGAGCAGTTCTTC. It is translated as CASSLLTGASNNEQFF.

This clone showed up just a few times. The chain combines TRBV19 with TRBJ1-1, with a tentative D call TRBD1 (6 bases). V lost 4 bases and J lost 7, with 13 bases in between. Germline assignment: CDR1 LNHDA and CDR2 SQIVND (reference sequence). CDR3 length equals 13 residues. The CDR3 sequence is CASSTTGFSEAFF. CDR3 DNA: TGTGCCAGTAGTACTACAGGGTTCAGTGAAGCTTTCTTT. Filled out from reference TRBV19 and TRBJ1-1, the complete variable domain reads DGGITQSPKYLFRKEGQNVTLSCEQNLNHDAMYWYRQDPGQGLRLIYYSQIVNDFQKGDIAEGYSVSREKKESFPLTVTSAQKNPTAFYLCASSTTGFSEAFFGQGTRLTVV.

The rearrangement uses TRBV18 and TRBJ1-6; 7 nucleotides agree with TRBD1. The CDR3 spans 14 residues. Trimming at V came to 6 bases and at J to 7 bases, leaving 6 bases not matched to a gene. Germline CDR1 is KGHSH and CDR2 is LQKENI. CDR3 bases: TGTGCCAGCTCCCAGGACAGGAAGAATTCACCCCTCCACTTT. Protein: CASSQDRKNSPLHF.

The chain joins TRBV10-3 to TRBJ2-5, with 12 bases that match TRBD1. The V and J ends lost 4 bases and 10 bases, in that order; junction bases with no gene match: 7. Per the germline V gene, CDR1 is ENHRY and CDR2 is SYGVKD. The CDR3 sequence is 14 residues long. CDR3 bases: TGTGCCATCAGTGGGGGACAGGGGGCAGGGGACCAGTACTTC. It specifies CAISGGQGAGDQYF.

The chain combines TRBV7-9 with TRBJ2-3; 8 nucleotides agree with TRBD2. V lost 5 bases to trimming and J lost 6 bases; unmatched junction nucleotides: 10. The germline V gene has CDR1 SEHNR and CDR2 FQNEAQ (reference sequence). CDR3 size: 15 residues. The CDR3 protein is CASSPVSGAPDTQYF. The CDR3 bases are TGTGCCAGCAGCCCCGTTAGCGGGGCCCCGGATACGCAGTATTTT.

V gene TRBV30 combines with J gene TRBJ1-6; D remains ambiguous. The CDR3 is 14 amino acids. Trimming took off 8 bases at V and 7 bases at J, with 18 bases between the two ends. CDR1 and CDR2 (germline): GTSNPN, SVGIG (reference sequence). The CDR3 is CALVRQPGNSPLHF. In DNA, the CDR3 is TGTGCCCTCGTGCGGCAGCCGGGGAATTCACCCCTCCACTTT.